This is a list of T cell receptor beta chains from one sample in a study of OX40 agonist ivuxolimab in advanced cancers. Data came from immunoSEQ multiplex PCR; TCRdb stores just in-frame clones and leaves some out. The sample shows some 59,000 clones, approximately 90% of them seen only once. The starting material was CD4+ or CD8+ T cells sorted from blood, obtained in a trial of the OX40 agonist ivuxolimab. These receptors were collected from an adult with an advanced solid tumor such as melanoma, head and neck, liver or kidney cancer. Each CDR3 is given with its conserved first and last residue. The order of the fields is V gene, D gene, J gene, clone size, CDR3 protein, CDR3 DNA. A D gene is named only where the DNA matches it firmly. Clone size is not always given. Where it is, it says once, few, many or a class for expanded clones.

>TRBV2|NA|TRBJ2-2|NA
CASVKQGAGELFF
TGTGCCAGCGTGAAGCAAGGCGCCGGGGAGCTGTTTTTT
>TRBV18|NA|TRBJ2-6|NA
CASSLDRSGFEGTGSGANVLTF
TGTGCCAGCTCACTGGACCGTTCGGGTTTTGAGGGGACTGGCTCTGGGGCCAACGTCCTGACTTTC
>TRBV20-1|NA|TRBJ2-7|NA
CSARRDEQYF
TGCAGTGCGCGACGTGACGAGCAGTACTTC
>TRBV2|NA|TRBJ1-1|NA
CASSERQNTEAFF
TGTGCCAGCAGTGAAAGACAGAACACTGAAGCTTTCTTT
>TRBV5-1|NA|TRBJ2-5|NA
CASSLGDITETQYF
TGCGCCAGCAGCTTGGGGGACATCACGGAGACCCAGTACTTC
>TRBV5-1|NA|TRBJ1-1|NA
CASSLGGLEGNTEAFF
TGCGCCAGCAGCTTGGGCGGGTTGGAAGGGAACACTGAAGCTTTCTTT
>TRBV7-9|TRBD1|TRBJ1-5|NA
CASSSTGVGQPQHF
TGTGCCAGCAGCTCCACAGGGGTAGGTCAGCCCCAGCATTTT
>TRBV5-4|NA|TRBJ2-7|NA
CASSSVGGLGEQYF
TGTGCCAGTAGCTCTGTTGGCGGGTTGGGCGAGCAGTACTTC
>TRBV2|TRBD1|TRBJ2-5|once
CASSGTGGETQYF
TGTGCCAGCAGTGGCACAGGGGGAGAGACCCAGTACTTC
>TRBV2|NA|TRBJ2-4|NA
CASTRANIQYF
TGTGCCAGCACCCGGGCGAACATTCAGTACTTC
>TRBV19|TRBD1|TRBJ2-2|NA
CASTVDRGNTGELFF
TGTGCCAGTACCGTTGACAGGGGAAACACCGGGGAGCTGTTTTTT
>TRBV28|NA|TRBJ2-7|NA
CASTPRGGDEQYF
TGTGCCAGCACCCCCAGGGGGGGGGACGAGCAGTACTTC
>TRBV5-1|NA|TRBJ2-7|once
CASSLRAKRQTYEQYF
TGCGCCAGCAGCTTGAGGGCCAAGAGGCAGACCTACGAGCAGTACTTC
>TRBV5-1|NA|TRBJ2-1|NA
CASSLASSAGEQFF
TGCGCCAGCAGCTTGGCTAGCTCAGCGGGTGAGCAGTTCTTC